This passage covers 10 T cell receptor beta chains from one sample sequenced in a study of STAT5B mutations in CD4+ large granular lymphocyte leukemia (dated by TCRdb to between 2021 and 2024). The library was built by means of the immunoSEQ multiplex PCR assay. Imported from immuneACCESS, the table was reduced by TCRdb to in-frame sequences with V and J called. These copies leave out some clones; in studies compared against another copy, an unresolved V gene accounts for under half, and the cause of the remainder is not known. In all, the sample holds 45,000 to 50,000 clones, and around 82% of those were seen once. About 0.35% of the sample rests with the top ten. Source material: CD4+ T cells from blood buffy coats. All receptors derive from a human donor in good health.

The J gene is TRBJ2-7, the V gene TRBV5-5, with TRBD2 matching over 7 bases. This CDR3 contains 14 residues. Trimming took 2 bases from V and 5 from J; bases not matched to a gene: 7. Germline CDR1 reads SGHKS; CDR2 reads YYEKEE (reference sequence). The CDR3 spells CASSFPREADEQYF. CDR3 in DNA: TGTGCCAGCAGCTTCCCCCGGGAGGCAGACGAGCAGTACTTC.

The chain carries TRBV10-3 and TRBJ2-7; 10 nucleotides match TRBD1. CDR1 is ENHRY and CDR2 is SYGVKD in the germline V gene. V dropped 3 bases and J dropped 4; count of bases not matched to a gene: 6. The CDR3 length is 15 residues. In DNA form, the CDR3 reads TGTGCCATCAGTGAAATGGACAGGGGGGTATACGAGCAGTACTTC. Translation: CAISEMDRGVYEQYF.

The chain joins TRBV15 to TRBJ1-6; D is uncertain. This CDR3 is 17 amino acids long. Germline V gene lookup returns CDR1 LNHNV and CDR2 YYDKDF (reference sequence). Deletions cut 1 base from V and 5 bases from J, with 15 bases between. For the CDR3, the DNA is TGTGCCACCAGCAGAGGGTTCAGACTCCGGGATAATTCACCCCTCCACTTT. Its protein is CATSRGFRLRDNSPLHF.

The table lists this clone with a few counts. The rearrangement uses TRBV10-2 and TRBJ1-1; D ambiguous. Trimming took 4 bases from V and 0 from J, leaving 6 bases between them. Per the germline V gene, CDR1 is WSHSY and CDR2 is SAAADI. The CDR3 sequence is 13 residues long. The CDR3 spells CASSVTLNTEAFF. The DNA for the CDR3 is TGCGCCAGCAGTGTAACTTTGAACACTGAAGCTTTCTTT.

CDR3 sequence: CASRYQSTGVNYGYTF. The CDR3 bases are TGTGCCAGCAGGTATCAATCGACAGGGGTTAACTATGGCTACACCTTC. The chain links TRBV7-2 to TRBJ1-2; 8 bases are shared with TRBD1. The CDR3 extends over 16 amino acids. Germline CDR1 and CDR2: SGHTA and FQGNSA. The J segment lost 1 base and the V segment lost 6 bases, leaving 10 bases of the junction unmatched.

This clone was counted once. This rearrangement joins TRBV10-1 to TRBJ1-5; D is unresolved. The germline V and J ends were trimmed by 7 bases and 0 bases, with 13 bases remaining between them. The CDR3 contains 15 residues. Germline V gives CDR1 WNHNN, CDR2 SYGVQD (reference sequence). CDR3 nucleotide sequence: TGCGCCAGCAAGTCAACGGATTATAGCAATCAGCCCCAGCATTTT. Its translation is CASKSTDYSNQPQHF.

The chain joins TRBV5-5 to TRBJ1-2; D remains unclear. The germline V gene has CDR1 SGHKS and CDR2 YYEKEE (reference sequence). The CDR3 consists of 14 residues. Trimming removed 2 bases at V and 0 bases at J, with 8 bases between. CDR3 sequence: CASSLGKANYGYTF. In DNA, the CDR3 is TGTGCCAGCAGCTTAGGGAAAGCTAACTATGGCTACACCTTC.

V is TRBV30 and J is TRBJ1-2; no firm D call. Germline CDR1 and CDR2: GTSNPN and SVGIG (reference sequence). The CDR3 loop spans 11 amino acids. V was cut by 0 bases and J by 7 bases, with 6 bases left in between. Written as DNA, the CDR3 is TGTGCCTGGAGTGTACAGTCTGGCTACACCTTC. Translating gives CAWSVQSGYTF.

V usage is TRBV15 and J usage is TRBJ1-1, with D possibly matching TRBD1 (5 bases). This CDR3 is 14 amino acids long. V was trimmed by 0 bases and J by 4 bases, leaving 9 bases between them. Germline V CDR1 and CDR2: LNHNV, YYDKDF (reference sequence). CDR3 nucleotides: TGTGCCACCAGCAGAGATAGGGACGGCACTGAAGCTTTCTTT. Translation gives CATSRDRDGTEAFF.

The V call is TRBV11-2, the J call TRBJ2-2, with D unclear. There are 16 residues in the CDR3. Germline V gene data show CDR1 as SGHAT and CDR2 as FQNNGV. Trimming cost V 5 bases and J 4 bases, with 17 bases left between them. The CDR3 loop reads CASSPPLGGITGELFF. In nucleotides, the CDR3 is TGTGCCAGCAGCCCCCCGCTAGGTGGGATCACCGGGGAGCTGTTTTTT.